These 8 T cell receptor beta chains were sequenced from one sample in a study of OX40 agonist ivuxolimab in advanced cancers. Libraries were prepared by immunoSEQ multiplex PCR; TCRdb keeps only in-frame clonotypes and omits some of them. In the table there are approximately 40,000 clones, 92% of which are singletons. The sequences come from CD4+ or CD8+ T cells sorted from blood, collected in a trial of the OX40 agonist ivuxolimab. The origin of the receptors is an adult with an advanced solid tumor such as melanoma, head and neck, liver or kidney cancer.

The CDR3 sequence: CASSDQAKYF. The DNA of the CDR3 is TGCGCCAGCAGTGATCAGGCCAAGTACTTC. This sequence joins TRBV10-1 and TRBJ2-7, with no clear D. The V gene's germline CDR1 is WNHNN and CDR2 SYGVQD (reference sequence). The CDR3 consists of 10 residues. Trimming removed 3 bases from V and 11 bases from J, with 8 bases in between.

This rearrangement joins TRBV7-9 to TRBJ1-1; TRBD1 aligns across 8 bases. The germline CDR1 and CDR2 sequences are SEHNR and FQNEAQ (reference sequence). The CDR3 runs to 14 residues. V lost 5 bases, J lost 10 bases, and 12 bases stayed unmatched. The CDR3 bases are TGTGCCAGCAGCCAAACCGCGGACAGGGCGAGAGCTTTCTTT. Its protein is CASSQTADRARAFF.

The chain uses TRBV5-1 and TRBJ2-7, with 9 bases aligning to TRBD1. The CDR3 has 18 amino acids. The V segment lost 3 bases and the J segment 1 base; nucleotides outside the gene matches: 14. CDR1 and CDR2 (germline): SGHRS, YFSETQ. CDR3 loop: CASSCPDRGDEVSYEQYF. Here the CDR3 DNA reads TGCGCCAGCAGCTGCCCGGACAGGGGAGACGAGGTGTCCTACGAGCAGTACTTC.

The rearrangement links TRBV9 to TRBJ2-1, with a tentative D call TRBD2 (5 bases). The V and J ends lost 3 bases and 0 bases respectively, with 10 bases between them. Germline V lookup: CDR1 SGDLS, CDR2 YYNGEE. The CDR3 runs 15 residues. The CDR3 sequence is CASSGAGRSYNEQFF. The CDR3, as DNA: TGTGCCAGCAGCGGGGCGGGTCGCTCCTACAATGAGCAGTTCTTC.

The V and J genes are TRBV5-1 and TRBJ2-7, with D perhaps TRBD1 (6 bases). Trimming shortened V by 2 bases and J by 4 bases, and 7 bases separated the two germline ends. Per the germline V gene, CDR1 is SGHRS and CDR2 is YFSETQ. The CDR3 extends over 12 amino acids. CDR3 protein: CASSLQGYEQYF. CDR3 DNA: TGCGCCAGCAGCTTACAGGGTTACGAGCAGTACTTC.

The chain links TRBV6-5 to TRBJ1-1; D possibly corresponds to TRBD1 (6 bases). Germline-derived CDR1 and CDR2 are MNHEY and SVGAGI. V lost 6 bases to trimming and J lost 4 bases, with 15 bases between them. This CDR3 is 14 amino acids long. The CDR3: CASRKAGRGTEAFF. DNA of the CDR3: TGTGCCAGCAGGAAAGCCGGCAGGGGCACTGAAGCTTTCTTT.

This clone was recorded once. The chain uses TRBV15 and TRBJ2-7; D perhaps matches TRBD2 (6 bases). This CDR3 region has 15 residues. Trimming pared 7 bases from V and 2 bases from J, leaving 18 bases between. The V gene's germline CDR1 is LNHNV and CDR2 YYDKDF (reference sequence). This chain's CDR3 is CATTPPVRETYEQYV. Written as DNA, the CDR3 is TGTGCCACCACCCCACCCGTGCGGGAAACCTACGAGCAGTACGTC.

The chain links TRBV4-1 to TRBJ1-3, with D uncertain. The CDR3 spans 15 residues. In germline, CDR1 is MGHRA, CDR2 YSYEKL. V was shortened by 4 bases and J by 8 bases, with 18 bases between the two germline ends. The CDR3 loop is CASSRTGLRGDTIYF. Here the CDR3 DNA reads TGCGCCAGCAGCCGGACGGGCCTGCGAGGAGACACCATATATTTT.